These 20 T cell receptor beta chains were sequenced from one sample in a study of spatial heterogeneity in lung cancer. TCRdb reprocessed the 5' RACE reads with MiXCR, giving one entry per CDR3 protein. The table records under 85,000 distinct CDR3 sequences, under 8.5% of them present only once. The time point was: sample taken at primary tumor resection. Sample: PBMCs, taken at surgery. The receptors stem from a male donor with early-stage non-small cell lung cancer.

This clonotype appeared many times. The chain combines TRBV27 with TRBJ1-1; D not certain. The CDR3 totals 13 residues. V gave up 6 bases and J gave up 1 base, with 9 bases separating them. Looked up from germline, CDR1 is MNHEY and CDR2 is SMNVEV (reference sequence). CDR3 loop: CASRDDKNTEAFF. In nucleotides, the CDR3 is TGTGCCAGCAGGGACGATAAGAACACTGAAGCTTTCTTT.

In this sample, this clonotype turned up many times. As DNA, the CDR3 is TGTGCCAGCAGAGCGGAAGGCGCGGCAACTAATGAAAAACTGTTTTTT. It codes for CASRAEGAATNEKLFF. The gene calls are TRBV27 and TRBJ1-4; D is unresolved. This CDR3 has 16 residues. V was trimmed by 6 bases and J by 0 bases, leaving 14 bases between them. In germline, CDR1 is MNHEY, CDR2 SMNVEV (reference sequence).

This clonotype has at least ten counts. The gene calls are TRBV4-2 and TRBJ1-3; 9 positions agree with TRBD1. The trim removed 1 base at V and 3 bases at J, leaving 4 bases unmatched. From germline, CDR1 is LGHNA and CDR2 YNFKEQ. The CDR3 length is 16 residues. CDR3 coding DNA: TGTGCCAGCAGCCAAGCCCCGACAGGGGGTGGAAACACCATATATTTT. Protein: CASSQAPTGGGNTIYF.

This clonotype was found many times. This CDR3 is CASSGGFYGYTF. In nucleotides, the CDR3 is TGTGCCAGCAGTGGGGGCTTCTATGGCTACACCTTC. The genes are TRBV28 and TRBJ1-2, with a possible D match to TRBD1 (6 bases). The CDR3 loop spans 12 amino acids. The ends were cut back, 5 bases at V and 4 bases at J, with 8 bases in the middle. The germline V gene has CDR1 MDHEN and CDR2 SYDVKM.

The chain has TRBV24-1 and TRBJ2-2, with D possibly being TRBD1 (5 bases). The CDR3 has 14 residues. The ends were cut back, 5 bases at V and 7 bases at J, with 13 bases in the middle. Germline V lookup: CDR1 KGHDR, CDR2 SFDVKD. The DNA of the CDR3 is TGTGCCACCAGTGGACAGTCCTCGAGCGGGGAGCTGTTTTTT. It yields the protein CATSGQSSSGELFF.

This clonotype was seen at least ten times. The chain has TRBV12-5 and TRBJ2-1, with TRBD1 identical over 8 bases. The CDR3 runs 17 residues. Germline V gene sequence: CDR1 LGHNT, CDR2 FRNRAP. J gave up 0 bases and V 7 bases, and 11 bases lay outside the gene matches. The CDR3 protein is CASATSRGRASYNEQFF. In DNA form, the CDR3 reads TGTGCTAGTGCCACTTCCAGGGGGCGGGCCTCCTACAATGAGCAGTTCTTC.

J is TRBJ2-7 and V is TRBV5-5; D call uncertain. Germline V CDR1 and CDR2: SGHKS, YYEKEE (reference sequence). V lost 1 base and J lost 3, with 8 bases in between. The CDR3 consists of 13 residues. The CDR3 DNA follows: TGTGCCAGCAGCTTGAGTCAGTACTACGAGCAGTACTTC. Translated: CASSLSQYYEQYF.

This clonotype occurred many times. The chain uses TRBV7-2 and TRBJ1-2; D gene unclear. The germline V gene has CDR1 SGHTA and CDR2 FQGNSA. There are 14 residues in the CDR3. With 1 base removed from V and 7 bases from J, the gap between germline ends came to 13 bases. CDR3 sequence reads: CASSLGRPKGGYTF. Written as DNA, the CDR3 is TGTGCCAGCAGCTTAGGCAGACCTAAGGGTGGCTACACCTTC. The complete variable domain, with remaining parts taken from reference TRBV7-2 and TRBJ1-2, reads GAGVSQSPSNKVTEKGKDVELRCDPISGHTALYWYRQSLGQGLEFLIYFQGNSAPDKSGLPSDRFSAERTGGSVSTLTIQRTQQEDSAVYLCASSLGRPKGGYTFGSGTRLTVV.

This clonotype was counted many times. This rearrangement joins TRBV7-9 to TRBJ2-1; 11 bases are shared with TRBD2. CDR3 length: 17 amino acids. Germline V lookup: CDR1 SEHNR, CDR2 FQNEAQ (reference sequence). The J segment lost 2 bases and the V segment lost 1 base, leaving 4 bases of the junction unmatched. This CDR3 is CASSLEGLAGAYNEQFF. Here the CDR3 DNA reads TGTGCCAGCAGCTTAGAAGGACTAGCGGGTGCCTACAATGAGCAGTTCTTC.

As to this clonotype: No conserved phenylalanine or tryptophan ends this CDR3, so it is likely a read error. The J gene is TRBJ1-2, the V gene TRBV27; D unclear. The CDR3 loop spans 13 amino acids. The germline V and J ends were trimmed by 3 bases and 8 bases, with 13 bases remaining between them. Germline CDR1 reads MNHEY; CDR2 reads SMNVEV (reference sequence). CDR3 DNA: TGTGCCAGCAGTTTTAGTTCTGGGATAGGCTACACCTCC. It encodes CASSFSSGIGYTS.

This clonotype was detected ten times or more. The chain carries TRBV4-3 and TRBJ2-1; TRBD2 agrees at 7 bases. Germline V lookup: CDR1 LGHNA, CDR2 YSLEER. V shed 4 bases and J 3 bases; nucleotides not matched to a gene: 6. There are 15 residues in the CDR3. Here the CDR3 DNA reads TGCGCCAGCAGCCCTACAGGCGGGGGCTACAATGAGCAGTTCTTC. Protein sequence: CASSPTGGGYNEQFF.

This clonotype was counted once. This sequence joins TRBV13 and TRBJ1-6, with D maybe TRBD1 (5 bases). The CDR3 totals 16 residues. Germline values: CDR1 PRHDT, CDR2 FYEKMQ (reference sequence). Trimming pared 0 bases from V and 7 bases from J, leaving 13 bases between. In nucleotides, the CDR3 is TGTGCCAGCAGCTTAGGGGTCGGGACCGCGAATTCACCCCTCCACTTT. Translated, it gives CASSLGVGTANSPLHF.

This chain connects TRBV7-9 to TRBJ2-1, with 8 bases aligning to TRBD1. The junction had 9 bases not matched to a gene; V was cut back by 5 bases and J by 6 bases. This CDR3 region has 15 residues. Germline V gene lookup returns CDR1 SEHNR and CDR2 FQNEAQ (reference sequence). Written as DNA, the CDR3 is TGTGCCAGCAGCCCCCAGGACAGGGCGAGCAATGAGCAGTTCTTC. This encodes CASSPQDRASNEQFF. The full variable domain, completed using reference TRBV7-9 and TRBJ2-1, is DTGVSQNPRHKITKRGQNVTFRCDPISEHNRLYWYRQTLGQGPEFLTYFQNEAQLEKSRLLSDRFSAERPKGSFSTLEIQRTEQGDSAMYLCASSPQDRASNEQFFGPGTRLTVL.

The rearrangement uses TRBV27 and TRBJ2-2; tentatively, D is TRBD1 (5 bases). V lost 4 bases to trimming and J lost 12 bases, with 18 bases between them. The CDR3 covers 14 residues. Germline lookup yields CDR1 MNHEY and CDR2 SMNVEV (reference sequence). In nucleotides, the CDR3 is TGTGCCAGCAGTTCTATCTTGGGGCCGGCGAAGCTGTTTTTT. It encodes CASSSILGPAKLFF.

This clonotype was counted ten times or more. This chain joins TRBV10-3 and TRBJ1-4; no clear D. Per the germline V gene, CDR1 is ENHRY and CDR2 is SYGVKD. This CDR3 is 14 amino acids long. Trimming pared 11 bases from V and 7 bases from J, leaving 20 bases between. Written as DNA, the CDR3 is TGTGCCGTGAACCTACCCAGGTGGCGTGAAAAACTGTTTTTT. Protein product: CAVNLPRWREKLFF.

This clonotype was seen only a few times. V and J are TRBV7-9 and TRBJ1-1, with a weak D call TRBD1 (5 bases). CDR3 length: 13 residues. Germline CDR1 reads SEHNR; CDR2 reads FQNEAQ (reference sequence). Deletions cut 5 bases from V and 3 bases from J, with 10 bases between. The CDR3, as DNA: TGTGCCAGCAGCCGACAGACTCACACTGAAGCTTTCTTT. Its translation: CASSRQTHTEAFF.

The table lists this clonotype with a few counts. This chain joins TRBV20-1 and TRBJ1-1, with unresolved D. Per germline, CDR1 DFQATT and CDR2 SNEGSKA (reference sequence). Trimming pared 3 bases from V and 0 bases from J, leaving 14 bases between. The CDR3 extends over 15 amino acids. The CDR3 loop is CSAREGPFMNTEAFF. As DNA, the CDR3 is TGCAGTGCTAGGGAAGGGCCATTCATGAACACTGAAGCTTTCTTT.

The chain joins TRBV3-1 to TRBJ2-7; maybe TRBD1 (5 bases). Trimming removed 3 bases from V and 1 base from J, with 13 bases in between. Per germline, CDR1 LGHDT and CDR2 YNNKEL (reference sequence). CDR3 length: 15 residues. DNA of the CDR3: TGTGCCAGCAGCCAGTCTGGGGCCCCTTCCTACGAGCAGTACTTC. Translating it yields CASSQSGAPSYEQYF.

This clonotype was counted many times. This rearrangement joins TRBV18 to TRBJ2-4; D gene unclear. V lost 2 bases and J lost 5, with 10 bases in between. Looked up from germline, CDR1 is KGHSH and CDR2 is LQKENI. The CDR3 is made up of 14 amino acids. For the CDR3, the DNA is TGTGCCAGCTCACCAAGTCAGACCCAAAACATTCAGTACTTC. It codes for CASSPSQTQNIQYF.

This clonotype was seen a few times. The genes are TRBV18 and TRBJ2-1; D tentatively reads TRBD1 or TRBD2 (5 bases each). The CDR3 covers 16 residues. Trimming cost V 3 bases and J 5 bases, with 17 bases left between them. Germline values: CDR1 KGHSH, CDR2 LQKENI. CDR3: CASSPSIWQGDNEQFF. CDR3 nucleotide sequence: TGTGCCAGCTCACCCAGCATTTGGCAGGGAGACAATGAGCAGTTCTTC.